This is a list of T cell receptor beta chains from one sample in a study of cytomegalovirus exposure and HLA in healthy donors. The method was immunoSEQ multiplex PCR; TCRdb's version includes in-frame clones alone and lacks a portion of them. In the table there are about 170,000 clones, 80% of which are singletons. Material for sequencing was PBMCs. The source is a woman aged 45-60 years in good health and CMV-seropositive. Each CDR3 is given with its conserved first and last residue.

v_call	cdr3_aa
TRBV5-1	CASSFGTGLREGYTF
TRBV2	CASSYSAGGPHEQYF
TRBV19	CASTSWDRSYRDTEAFF
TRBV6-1	CASRLSSYNEQFF
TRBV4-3	CASSQVDRFNEQFF
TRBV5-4	CASSLERTSGETQYF
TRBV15	CATSSKRSSGNTIYF
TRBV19	CASSAGNTEAFF
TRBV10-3	CAIFRDRGGNGELFF
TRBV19	CASSVGQGAVQYF